These 31 T cell receptor beta chains were sequenced from one sample in a study of blood T cell repertoires in COVID-19. Measured with immunoSEQ multiplex PCR; TCRdb has only the in-frame clones, and not every one. The sample contains 160,000 or so clones, about four fifths of which appear only once. The sequenced material came from peripheral blood. These receptors originate from a man aged 55-75 years with active or convalescent COVID-19.

This clone came up a few times. This chain links TRBV7-8 with TRBJ1-3, with 7 bases lining up with TRBD1. The germline gives CDR1 SGHVS, CDR2 FQNEAQ. The CDR3 sequence is 13 residues long. The J segment lost 10 bases and the V segment lost 1 base, leaving 4 bases of the junction unmatched. This chain's CDR3 is CASSLEQGRTIYF. The CDR3 DNA sequence: TGTGCCAGCAGCTTAGAACAGGGGCGTACCATATATTTT.

The chain joins TRBV10-2 to TRBJ1-5; 7 bases are shared with TRBD1. After removal of 7 bases from V and 5 bases from J, the junction contained 5 bases not matched to a gene. The CDR3 runs 13 residues. Germline-derived CDR1 and CDR2 are WSHSY and SAAADI. In DNA form, the CDR3 reads TGCGCCAGCATGGGACAGATGTATCAGCCCCAGCATTTT. Residues: CASMGQMYQPQHF.

This clone occurred once. The chain employs TRBV7-9 and TRBJ2-5, with 7 bases lining up with TRBD2. Germline CDR1 SEHNR, CDR2 FQNEAQ (reference sequence). V lost 5 bases and J lost 1; bases outside the gene matches: 7. This CDR3 contains 15 residues. The CDR3 region has the DNA TGTGCCAGCAGCCGTCTAGCGGCCCTCCAAGAGACCCAGTACTTC. Its translation is CASSRLAALQETQYF. Drawing the rest from reference TRBV7-9 and TRBJ2-5, the complete variable domain is DTGVSQNPRHKITKRGQNVTFRCDPISEHNRLYWYRQTLGQGPEFLTYFQNEAQLEKSRLLSDRFSAERPKGSFSTLEIQRTEQGDSAMYLCASSRLAALQETQYFGPGTRLLVL.

The V gene is TRBV6-6, the J gene TRBJ1-5; D is possibly TRBD1 (6 bases). Trimming cost V 7 bases and J 9 bases, with 16 bases left between them. The germline CDR1 and CDR2 sequences are MNHNY and SVGAGI (reference sequence). This CDR3 spans 13 amino acids. Here the CDR3 DNA reads TGTGCCAGCAATCCCAAGGGGGGGTGGCCCCAGCATTTT. Its protein is CASNPKGGWPQHF.

This chain uses TRBV4-1 with TRBJ1-5, with 7 positions matching TRBD1. This CDR3 is 14 amino acids long. The V segment lost 2 bases and the J segment 8 bases; nucleotides outside the gene matches: 6. Germline-derived CDR1 and CDR2 are MGHRA and YSYEKL. Here the CDR3 reads CASSQTGAPEPQHF. The CDR3 DNA reads TGCGCCAGCAGCCAAACAGGGGCGCCCGAGCCCCAGCATTTT.

This chain connects TRBV10-3 to TRBJ2-1; 13 bases map to TRBD2. The V and J ends lost 10 bases and 2 bases, in that order; junction bases with no gene match: 11. Germline-derived CDR1 and CDR2 are ENHRY and SYGVKD. The CDR3 contains 17 residues. CDR3 residues: CATQGVTSGRAYNEQFF. The CDR3 DNA reads TGTGCCACCCAGGGGGTTACTAGCGGGAGGGCCTACAATGAGCAGTTCTTC.

This sequence joins TRBV11-2 and TRBJ1-6, with D hard to call. Trimming stripped 1 base from V and 6 bases from J, with 7 bases between. Germline V gives CDR1 SGHAT, CDR2 FQNNGV. The CDR3 sequence is 14 residues long. Written as DNA, the CDR3 is TGTGCCAGCAGCTTAGTTCGGAGTAATTCACCCCTCCACTTT. It codes for CASSLVRSNSPLHF.

This chain joins TRBV11-3 and TRBJ1-1, with 9 bases lining up with TRBD1. Trimming at V came to 0 bases and at J to 6 bases, leaving 20 bases not matched to a gene. This CDR3 has 20 amino acids. Germline assignment: CDR1 SGHNT and CDR2 YENEEA. This chain's CDR3 is CASSLDSGLFLGQGISEAFF. In DNA form, the CDR3 reads TGTGCCAGCAGCTTAGATTCTGGGCTTTTCTTGGGACAGGGAATCTCTGAAGCTTTCTTT.

The CDR3 here is CASSQGTGSYEQYF. Written as DNA, the CDR3 is TGTGCCAGCAGCCAAGGAACGGGCTCCTACGAGCAGTACTTC. The chain employs TRBV3-1 (or the pseudogene TRBV3-2) and TRBJ2-7; D gene uncertain. Trimming shortened V by 1 base and J by 0 bases, and 7 bases separated the two germline ends. CDR1 is LGHDT, CDR2 YNNKEL, per germline (reference sequence). This CDR3 is 14 amino acids long.

The V gene is TRBV6-5, the J gene TRBJ1-5, with D perhaps TRBD1 (6 bases). This CDR3 is 15 amino acids long. Germline lookup yields CDR1 MNHEY and CDR2 SVGAGI. V lost 6 bases, J lost 6 bases, and 18 bases lay in between. CDR3 coding DNA: TGTGCCAGCAGCAAAGGAGGGGGGGCGTTTCAGCCCCAGCATTTT. Amino acids: CASSKGGGAFQPQHF.

This sequence joins TRBV2 and TRBJ2-3; TRBD2 matches 12 bases. CDR1 is SNHLY and CDR2 is FYNNEI in the germline V gene. This CDR3 comprises 14 residues. With 6 bases clipped from V and 3 bases from J, the junction kept 1 base outside the gene matches. CDR3 region: CASRGLAGTDTQYF. CDR3 DNA sequence: TGTGCCAGCAGAGGACTAGCGGGGACAGATACGCAGTATTTT.

There are a few counts of this clone. The genes are TRBV29-1 and TRBJ2-7, with D possibly being TRBD2 (5 bases). Germline CDR1 and CDR2: SQVTM and ANQGSEA. V was cut by 7 bases and J by 0 bases, with 13 bases left in between. This CDR3 is 13 amino acids long. The CDR3 reads CSGTGVSSYEQYF. CDR3 coding DNA: TGCAGCGGAACCGGGGTCAGCTCCTACGAGCAGTACTTC.

The CDR3 nucleotides read TGTGCCACCGGGGACAGGGCACATCAGCCCCAGCATTTT. Amino acids: CATGDRAHQPQHF. This chain links TRBV24-1 with TRBJ1-5; 9 positions agree with TRBD1. V trimming: 9 bases; J trimming: 5 bases; junction bases outside the gene matches: 4. Per the germline V gene, CDR1 is KGHDR and CDR2 is SFDVKD. The CDR3 has 13 residues.

This chain uses TRBV7-9 with TRBJ2-7, with 9 bases that match TRBD1. V shed 6 bases, J shed 0 bases, and the junction held 6 bases outside the gene matches. CDR3 length: 15 amino acids. Germline values: CDR1 SEHNR, CDR2 FQNEAQ (reference sequence). The CDR3: CASRTPGQGSYEQYF. CDR3 DNA sequence: TGTGCCAGCAGAACACCGGGACAGGGCTCCTACGAGCAGTACTTC.

The V call is TRBV7-9, the J call TRBJ2-7; 7 bases map to TRBD2. In germline, CDR1 is SEHNR, CDR2 FQNEAQ (reference sequence). This CDR3 comprises 14 residues. V shed 2 bases and J 3 bases; nucleotides not matched to a gene: 4. The CDR3 sequence: CASSLLGGSYEQYF. CDR3 DNA sequence: TGTGCCAGCAGCTTATTGGGAGGGAGCTACGAGCAGTACTTC.

The rearrangement links TRBV4-2 to TRBJ2-3, with 12 bases that match TRBD2. Germline V gene data show CDR1 as LGHNA and CDR2 as YNFKEQ. V trimming: 2 bases; J trimming: 7 bases; junction bases outside the gene matches: 7. The CDR3 is 16 residues long. The CDR3 protein is CASSQSLAGGPNTQYF. The CDR3 bases are TGTGCCAGCAGCCAAAGCCTAGCGGGGGGGCCAAATACGCAGTATTTT.

V is TRBV9 and J is TRBJ2-7; D unresolved. V was clipped by 0 bases and J by 2 bases, with 12 bases between them. The CDR3 runs 15 residues. Germline assignment: CDR1 SGDLS and CDR2 YYNGEE. The CDR3 DNA reads TGTGCCAGCAGCGTAGAATCGGGTCCAACCTACGAGCAGTACTTC. Translation gives CASSVESGPTYEQYF.

CDR3 DNA sequence: TGTGCCACAAACCCCGGACAGGGGGCCTCTGGCTACACCTTC. It codes for CATNPGQGASGYTF. The chain joins TRBV5-4 to TRBJ1-2; 11 nucleotides align to TRBD1. CDR1 and CDR2 (germline): SGHNT, YYREEE (reference sequence). The V gene end was trimmed by 9 bases and the J gene end by 7 bases; junction bases not matched to a gene: 11. CDR3 length: 14 amino acids.

The chain has TRBV28 and TRBJ1-1; maybe TRBD1 (5 bases). The CDR3 loop spans 16 amino acids. Germline-derived CDR1 and CDR2 are MDHEN and SYDVKM. V gave up 5 bases and J gave up 5 bases, with 21 bases separating them. For the CDR3, the DNA is TGTGCCAGCAGTGCAGGATCAGGGAGCGGGACGACTGAAGCTTTCTTT. This encodes CASSAGSGSGTTEAFF.

The sample holds a few counts of this clone. This rearrangement joins TRBV21-1 to TRBJ2-7; the tabulated D call, TRBD1, remains unverified against the DNA. TRBV21-1 is tagged as a pseudogene. This CDR3 comprises 16 residues. CDR3 DNA sequence: TGTGCCAGCAGAAAAGGGTGCAGAAAAAATAATGACGAGCAGTACTTC. Its protein is CASRKGCRKNNDEQYF.

The rearrangement links TRBV28 to TRBJ1-2; D is unclear. Trimming took 3 bases from V and 7 from J, leaving 15 bases between them. Looked up from germline, CDR1 is MDHEN and CDR2 is SYDVKM. The CDR3 covers 14 residues. CDR3 region: CASSLVSVYRGYTF. The DNA for the CDR3 is TGTGCCAGCAGTTTGGTCTCTGTCTATCGTGGCTACACCTTC.

This clone was seen more than once but under ten times. This chain connects TRBV25-1 to TRBJ2-1; D call uncertain. In germline, CDR1 is MGHDK, CDR2 SYGVNS. The CDR3 loop spans 14 amino acids. The germline V and J ends were trimmed by 0 bases and 3 bases, with 6 bases remaining between them. The CDR3 DNA follows: TGTGCCAGCAGTGAATATACAGACTACAATGAGCAGTTCTTC. The encoded protein is CASSEYTDYNEQFF.

The chain couples TRBV6-4 to TRBJ1-6; a weak D match, TRBD1 (6 bases). Trimming took off 6 bases at V and 6 bases at J, with 15 bases between the two ends. The CDR3 loop spans 15 amino acids. The V gene's germline CDR1 is MRHNA and CDR2 SNTAGT. The CDR3 DNA follows: TGTGCCAGCAGAGCGTACGGACAGAGTAATTCACCCCTCCACTTT. Its protein is CASRAYGQSNSPLHF.

The rearrangement uses TRBV11-2 and TRBJ2-1; D might be TRBD2 (5 bases). Trimming removed 3 bases at V and 7 bases at J, with 13 bases between. Germline CDR1 SGHAT, CDR2 FQNNGV. The length of the CDR3 is 14 residues. The CDR3 bases are TGTGCCAGCAGCTTTGGCGGGTTTCAGAATGAGCAGTTCTTC. Translated: CASSFGGFQNEQFF. The whole variable domain, remainder taken from reference TRBV11-2 and TRBJ2-1, is EAGVAQSPRYKIIEKRQSVAFWCNPISGHATLYWYQQILGQGPKLLIQFQNNGVVDDSQLPKDRFSAERLKGVDSTLKIQPAKLEDSAVYLCASSFGGFQNEQFFGPGTRLTVL.

The chain joins TRBV28 to TRBJ2-7; D is perhaps TRBD1 (5 bases). The V gene's germline CDR1 is MDHEN and CDR2 SYDVKM. The CDR3 extends over 16 amino acids. V was cut by 3 bases and J by 1 base, with 16 bases left in between. CDR3 nucleotides: TGTGCCAGCAGTTTCACTTATCAGCGACAGTCCTACGAGCAGTACTTC. Translating gives CASSFTYQRQSYEQYF.

The CDR3 spells CASSLQARGNTEAFF. As DNA, the CDR3 is TGTGCCAGCAGCTTACAGGCCCGGGGGAACACTGAAGCTTTCTTT. The rearrangement joins TRBV7-2 to TRBJ1-1; the D is unclear. In germline, CDR1 is SGHTA, CDR2 FQGNSA. This CDR3 contains 15 residues. V lost 2 bases, J lost 1 base, and 11 bases lay in between.

The rearrangement links TRBV5-1 to TRBJ1-2, with D unresolved. Between the trimmed V and J ends, which lost 5 bases and 1 base, there was a span of 15 bases. The V gene's germline CDR1 is SGHRS and CDR2 YFSETQ. The CDR3 length is 15 residues. The CDR3 sequence is CASRPRGSDNYGYTF. Here the CDR3 DNA reads TGCGCCAGCAGACCAAGAGGGTCCGATAACTATGGCTACACCTTC.

The rearrangement joins TRBV10-3 to TRBJ1-1; D is unresolved. V was shortened by 4 bases and J by 5 bases, with 14 bases between the two germline ends. The CDR3 has 14 amino acids. Germline V gives CDR1 ENHRY, CDR2 SYGVKD. The CDR3 DNA follows: TGTGCCATCAGTGCCGCGGCCGGGGTTACTGAAGCTTTCTTT. It translates to CAISAAAGVTEAFF.

The chain has TRBV5-1 and TRBJ2-5, with 13 bases matching TRBD2. Losses at the gene ends were 6 bases for V and 4 bases for J; bases not matched to a gene: 6. CDR3 length: 15 residues. Germline CDR1 and CDR2: SGHRS and YFSETQ. In DNA, the CDR3 is TGCGCCAGCACCCGGACTAGCGGGAGTCGAGAGACCCAGTACTTC. Encoded protein: CASTRTSGSRETQYF.

This rearrangement joins TRBV24-1 to TRBJ2-1, with D tentatively TRBD2 (6 bases). Germline V gene data show CDR1 as KGHDR and CDR2 as SFDVKD. Trimming shortened V by 7 bases and J by 4 bases, and 19 bases separated the two germline ends. The CDR3 has 16 amino acids. In nucleotides, the CDR3 is TGTGCCACCAGGGGGGACTCCTTACTGGAGTACAATGAGCAGTTCTTC. Its protein is CATRGDSLLEYNEQFF.

The chain couples TRBV20-1 to TRBJ2-3; D is possibly TRBD2 (5 bases). The V end lost 3 bases, the J end lost 8 bases, and 18 bases lay between the germline ends. Germline CDR1 and CDR2: DFQATT and SNEGSKA (reference sequence). The CDR3 is 14 amino acids. CDR3 amino acids: CSASLLTPAGTQYF. CDR3 nucleotide sequence: TGCAGTGCTAGTCTTCTCACACCCGCGGGTACGCAGTATTTT.